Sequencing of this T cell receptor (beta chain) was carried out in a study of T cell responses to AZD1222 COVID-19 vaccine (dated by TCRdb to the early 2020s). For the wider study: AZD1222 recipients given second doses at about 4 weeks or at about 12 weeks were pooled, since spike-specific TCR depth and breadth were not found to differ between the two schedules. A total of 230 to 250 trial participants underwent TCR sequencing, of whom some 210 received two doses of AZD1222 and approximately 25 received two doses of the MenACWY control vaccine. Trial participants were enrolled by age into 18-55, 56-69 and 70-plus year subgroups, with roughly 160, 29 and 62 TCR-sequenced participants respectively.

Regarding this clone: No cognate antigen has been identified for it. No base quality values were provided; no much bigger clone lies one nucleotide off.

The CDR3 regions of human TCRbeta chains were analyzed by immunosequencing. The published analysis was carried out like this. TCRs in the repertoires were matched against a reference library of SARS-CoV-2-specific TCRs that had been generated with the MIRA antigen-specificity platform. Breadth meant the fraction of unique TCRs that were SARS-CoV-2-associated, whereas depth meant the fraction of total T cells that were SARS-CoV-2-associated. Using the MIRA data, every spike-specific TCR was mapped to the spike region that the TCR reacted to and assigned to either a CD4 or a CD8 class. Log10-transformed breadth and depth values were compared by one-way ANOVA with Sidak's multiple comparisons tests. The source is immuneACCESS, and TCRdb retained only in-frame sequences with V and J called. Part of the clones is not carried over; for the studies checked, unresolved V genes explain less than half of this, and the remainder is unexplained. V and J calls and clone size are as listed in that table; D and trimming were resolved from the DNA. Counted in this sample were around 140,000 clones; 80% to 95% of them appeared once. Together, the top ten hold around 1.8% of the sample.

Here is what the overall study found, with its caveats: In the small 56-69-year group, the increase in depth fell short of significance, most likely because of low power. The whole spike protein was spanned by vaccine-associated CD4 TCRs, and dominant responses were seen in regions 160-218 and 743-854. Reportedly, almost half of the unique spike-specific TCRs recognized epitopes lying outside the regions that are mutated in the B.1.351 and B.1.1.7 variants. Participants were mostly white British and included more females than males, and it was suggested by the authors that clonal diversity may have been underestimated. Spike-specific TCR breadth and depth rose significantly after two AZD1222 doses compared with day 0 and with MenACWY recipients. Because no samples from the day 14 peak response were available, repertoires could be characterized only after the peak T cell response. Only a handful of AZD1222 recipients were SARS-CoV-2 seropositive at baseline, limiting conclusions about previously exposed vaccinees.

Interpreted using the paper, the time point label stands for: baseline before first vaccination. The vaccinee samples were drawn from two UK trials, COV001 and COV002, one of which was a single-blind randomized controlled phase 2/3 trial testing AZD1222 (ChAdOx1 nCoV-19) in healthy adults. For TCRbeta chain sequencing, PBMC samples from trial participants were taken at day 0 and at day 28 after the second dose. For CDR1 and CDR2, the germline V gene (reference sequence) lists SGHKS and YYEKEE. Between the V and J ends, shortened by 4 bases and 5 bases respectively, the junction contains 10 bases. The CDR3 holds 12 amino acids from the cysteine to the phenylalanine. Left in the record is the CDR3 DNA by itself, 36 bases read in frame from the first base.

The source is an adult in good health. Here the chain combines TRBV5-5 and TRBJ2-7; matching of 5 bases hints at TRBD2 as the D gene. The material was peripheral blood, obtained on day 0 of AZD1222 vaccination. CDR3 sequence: CASSPPGDEQYF. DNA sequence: TGTGCCAGCAGCCCCCCCGGGGACGAGCAGTACTTC.